Listed below are T cell receptor beta chains from one sample, sequenced in a study of OX40 agonist ivuxolimab in advanced cancers. Data came from immunoSEQ multiplex PCR; TCRdb stores just in-frame clones and leaves some out. The sample shows 100,000 or so clones, around 96% of them seen only once. The material was CD4+ or CD8+ T cells sorted from blood, obtained in a trial of the OX40 agonist ivuxolimab. Receptors originate from an adult with an advanced solid tumor such as melanoma, head and neck, liver or kidney cancer. CDR3s include the opening cysteine and the closing phenylalanine or tryptophan. The D gene is left open where the match is weak. Size tells how often a clone was seen (once, few, many) or the class of an expanded clone, and some rows leave it out.

clone_size	d_call	v_call	j_call	cdr3_aa	cdr3_nt
.	.	TRBV14	TRBJ2-1	CASSQDRSSYNEQFF	TGTGCCAGCAGCCAAGACAGGTCCTCCTACAATGAGCAGTTCTTC
.	.	TRBV29-1	TRBJ2-1	CSVERGSYNEQFF	TGCAGCGTTGAGAGGGGCTCCTACAATGAGCAGTTCTTC
.	.	TRBV4-2	TRBJ1-1	CASSQSGAANTEAFF	TGTGCCAGCAGCCAGTCAGGGGCCGCCAACACTGAAGCTTTCTTT
once	TRBD1	TRBV25-1	TRBJ1-2	CASSPEGGAGYGYTF	TGTGCCAGCAGCCCCGAAGGGGGCGCTGGCTATGGCTACACCTTC
once	.	TRBV27	TRBJ1-4	CASSLRAGVEKLFF	TGTGCCAGCAGTTTAAGGGCAGGGGTCGAAAAACTGTTTTTT
.	.	TRBV5-1	TRBJ2-7	CASSSIAEAGIEMYF	TGCGCCAGCAGCTCTATAGCGGAGGCAGGCATTGAGATGTACTTC
.	.	TRBV9	TRBJ1-5	CASSVDGYSNQPQHF	TGTGCCAGCAGCGTAGATGGTTATAGCAATCAGCCCCAGCATTTT
.	.	TRBV7-9	TRBJ2-1	CASSPRVSSYNEQFF	TGTGCCAGCAGCCCTCGAGTCTCTTCCTACAATGAGCAGTTCTTC
once	.	TRBV6-1	TRBJ1-3	CATWDNSGNTIYF	TGTGCCACCTGGGACAACTCTGGAAACACCATATATTTT
.	TRBD1	TRBV5-6	TRBJ2-7	CASTATGGIYEQYF	TGTGCCAGCACCGCGACAGGGGGTATTTATGAGCAGTACTTC
.	.	TRBV19	TRBJ1-5	CASSIVWNQPQHF	TGTGCCAGTAGTATTGTGTGGAATCAGCCCCAGCATTTT
.	TRBD1	TRBV5-1	TRBJ2-2	CASSRRGTGEGYATGELFF	TGCGCCAGCAGCCGGAGAGGGACAGGGGAAGGGTACGCGACCGGGGAGCTGTTTTTT
.	.	TRBV6-5	TRBJ1-1	CASSYSTENTEAFF	TGTGCCAGCAGTTACTCAACCGAGAACACTGAAGCTTTCTTT